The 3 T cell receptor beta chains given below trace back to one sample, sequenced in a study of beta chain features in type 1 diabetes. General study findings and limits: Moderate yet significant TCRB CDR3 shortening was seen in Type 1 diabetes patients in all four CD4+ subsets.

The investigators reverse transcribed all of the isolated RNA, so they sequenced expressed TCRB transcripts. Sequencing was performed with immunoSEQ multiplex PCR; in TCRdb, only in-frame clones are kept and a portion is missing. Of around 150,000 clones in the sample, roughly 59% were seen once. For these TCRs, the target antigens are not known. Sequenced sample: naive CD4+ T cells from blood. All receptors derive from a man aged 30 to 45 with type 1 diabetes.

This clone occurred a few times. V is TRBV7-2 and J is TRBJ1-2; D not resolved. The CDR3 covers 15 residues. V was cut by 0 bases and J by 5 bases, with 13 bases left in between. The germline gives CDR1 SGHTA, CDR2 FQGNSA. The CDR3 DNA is TGTGCCAGCAGCTTAGCGCGGCCGGTGACTTATGGCTACACCTTC. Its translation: CASSLARPVTYGYTF.

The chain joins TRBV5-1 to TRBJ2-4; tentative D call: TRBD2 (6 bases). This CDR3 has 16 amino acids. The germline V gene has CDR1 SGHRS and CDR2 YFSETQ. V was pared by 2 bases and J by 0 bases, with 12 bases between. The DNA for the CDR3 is TGCGCCAGCAGCTTTACCGGGACTCTAGCCAAAAACATTCAGTACTTC. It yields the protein CASSFTGTLAKNIQYF.

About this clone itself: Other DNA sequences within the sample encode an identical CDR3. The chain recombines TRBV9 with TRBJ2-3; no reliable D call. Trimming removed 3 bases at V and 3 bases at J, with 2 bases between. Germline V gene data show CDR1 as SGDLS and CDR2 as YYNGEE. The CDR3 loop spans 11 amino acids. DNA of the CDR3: TGTGCCAGCAGCGATACAGATACGCAGTATTTT. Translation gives CASSDTDTQYF.